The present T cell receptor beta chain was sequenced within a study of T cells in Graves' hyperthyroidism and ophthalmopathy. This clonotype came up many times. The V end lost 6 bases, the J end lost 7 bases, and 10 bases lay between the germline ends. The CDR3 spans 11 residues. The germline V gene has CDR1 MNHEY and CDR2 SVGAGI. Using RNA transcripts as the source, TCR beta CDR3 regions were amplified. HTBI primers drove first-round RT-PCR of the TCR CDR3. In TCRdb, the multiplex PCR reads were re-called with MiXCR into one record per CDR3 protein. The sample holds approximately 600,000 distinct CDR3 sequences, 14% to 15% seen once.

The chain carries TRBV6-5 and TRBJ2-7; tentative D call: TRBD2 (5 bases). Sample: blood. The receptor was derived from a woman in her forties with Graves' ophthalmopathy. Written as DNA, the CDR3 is TGTGCCAGCAGGTCGTCGGGGGAGCAGTACTTC. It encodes CASRSSGEQYF.